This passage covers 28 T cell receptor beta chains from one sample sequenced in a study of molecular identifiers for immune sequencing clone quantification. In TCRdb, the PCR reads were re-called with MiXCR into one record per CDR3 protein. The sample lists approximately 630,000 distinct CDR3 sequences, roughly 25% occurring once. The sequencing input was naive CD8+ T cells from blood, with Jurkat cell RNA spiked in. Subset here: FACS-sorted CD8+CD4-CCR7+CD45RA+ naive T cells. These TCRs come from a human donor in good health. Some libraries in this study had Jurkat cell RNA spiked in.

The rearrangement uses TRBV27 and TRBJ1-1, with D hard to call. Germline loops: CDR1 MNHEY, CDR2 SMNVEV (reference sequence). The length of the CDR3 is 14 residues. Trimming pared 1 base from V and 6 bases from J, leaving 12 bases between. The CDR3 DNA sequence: TGTGCCAGCAGTTTATTGGGAGGGAGGTCTGAAGCTTTCTTT. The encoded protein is CASSLLGGRSEAFF.

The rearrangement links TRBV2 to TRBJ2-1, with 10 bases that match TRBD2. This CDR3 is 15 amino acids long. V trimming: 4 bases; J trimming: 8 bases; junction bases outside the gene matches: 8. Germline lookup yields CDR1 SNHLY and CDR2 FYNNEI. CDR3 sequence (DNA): TGTGCCAGCAGTGCCGCTAGCGGGAGTTCATATGAGCAGTTCTTC. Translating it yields CASSAASGSSYEQFF.

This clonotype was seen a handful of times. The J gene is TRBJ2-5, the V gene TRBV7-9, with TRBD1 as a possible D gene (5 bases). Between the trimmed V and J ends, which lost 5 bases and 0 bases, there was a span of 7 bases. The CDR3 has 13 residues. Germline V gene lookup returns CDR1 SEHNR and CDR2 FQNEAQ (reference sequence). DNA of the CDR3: TGTGCCAGCAGCCCGGACAACCAAGAGACCCAGTACTTC. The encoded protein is CASSPDNQETQYF.

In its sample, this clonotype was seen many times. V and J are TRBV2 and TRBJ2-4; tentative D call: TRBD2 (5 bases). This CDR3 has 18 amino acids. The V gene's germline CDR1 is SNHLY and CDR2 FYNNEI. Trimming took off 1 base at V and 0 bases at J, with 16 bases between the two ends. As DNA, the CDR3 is TGTGCCAGCAGTGAAGTAGTCCCCGGGGAAATAGCCAAAAACATTCAGTACTTC. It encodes CASSEVVPGEIAKNIQYF.

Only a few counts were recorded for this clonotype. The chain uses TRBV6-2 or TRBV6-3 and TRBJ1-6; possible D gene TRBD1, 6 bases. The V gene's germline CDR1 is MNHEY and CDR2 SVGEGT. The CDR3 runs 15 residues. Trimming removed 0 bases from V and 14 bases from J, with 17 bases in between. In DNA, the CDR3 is TGTGCCAGCAGTTACTCGAGGGACACTGGCACGACCCTCCACTTT. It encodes CASSYSRDTGTTLHF.

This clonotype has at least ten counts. The CDR3 is CASSLASGANVLTF. The CDR3 DNA reads TGCGCCAGCAGCTTAGCCTCTGGGGCCAACGTCCTGACTTTC. The chain employs TRBV5-1 and TRBJ2-6, with no clear D. The CDR3 runs 14 residues. The V and J ends lost 2 bases and 0 bases respectively, with 3 bases between them. Germline CDR1 SGHRS, CDR2 YFSETQ.

In nucleotides, the CDR3 is TGTGCCAGCAGTCCCTGGACAGGGGGCTCCGAGCAGTACTTC. Its translation: CASSPWTGGSEQYF. This rearrangement joins TRBV27 to TRBJ2-7; TRBD1 matches 11 bases. The trim removed 5 bases at V and 6 bases at J, leaving 6 bases unmatched. This CDR3 contains 14 residues. CDR1 is MNHEY, CDR2 SMNVEV, per germline (reference sequence).

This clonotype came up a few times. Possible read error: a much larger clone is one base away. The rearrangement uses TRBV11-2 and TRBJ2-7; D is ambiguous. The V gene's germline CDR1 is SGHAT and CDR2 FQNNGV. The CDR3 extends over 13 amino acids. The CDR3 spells CAGSLEAAYEQYF. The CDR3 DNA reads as TGTGCCGGCAGCTTAGAAGCCGCCTACGAGCAGTACTTC.

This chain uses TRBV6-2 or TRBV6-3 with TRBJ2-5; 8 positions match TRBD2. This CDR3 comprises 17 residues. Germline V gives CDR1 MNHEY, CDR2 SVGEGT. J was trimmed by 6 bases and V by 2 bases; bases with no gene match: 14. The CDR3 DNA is TGTGCCAGCAGTTACGGGGGACTAGGCGTCGTGGAACAGACCCAGTACTTC. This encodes CASSYGGLGVVEQTQYF.

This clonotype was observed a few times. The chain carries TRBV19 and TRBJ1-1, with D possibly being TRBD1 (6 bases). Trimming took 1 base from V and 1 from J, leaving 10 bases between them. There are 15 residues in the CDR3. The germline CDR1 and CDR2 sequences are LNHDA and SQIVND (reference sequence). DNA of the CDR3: TGTGCCAGTAGTATAGGGGGGGCCGGGAACACTGAAGCTTTCTTT. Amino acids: CASSIGGAGNTEAFF.

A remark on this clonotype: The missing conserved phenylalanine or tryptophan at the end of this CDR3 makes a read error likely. In DNA form, the CDR3 reads TGTGCCACCACTACAGAGGGCATGAACACTGAAGCTTTCTCT. This sequence encodes CATTTEGMNTEAFS. This chain joins TRBV15 and TRBJ1-1; D is uncertain. V was pared by 7 bases and J by 0 bases, with 12 bases between. This CDR3 has 14 residues. CDR1 is LNHNV, CDR2 YYDKDF, per germline (reference sequence).

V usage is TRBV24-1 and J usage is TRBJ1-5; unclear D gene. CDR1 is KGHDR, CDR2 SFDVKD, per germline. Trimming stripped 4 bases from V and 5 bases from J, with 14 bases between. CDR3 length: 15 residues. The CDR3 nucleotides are TGTGCCACCAGTGACCCCCCCATGGTATATCAGCCCCAGCATTTT. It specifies CATSDPPMVYQPQHF.

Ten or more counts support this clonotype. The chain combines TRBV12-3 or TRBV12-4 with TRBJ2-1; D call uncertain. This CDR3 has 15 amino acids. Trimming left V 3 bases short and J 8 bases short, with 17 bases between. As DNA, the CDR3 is TGTGCCAGCAGTTTTAGTGGGATCACATATGATGAGCAGTTCTTC. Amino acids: CASSFSGITYDEQFF.

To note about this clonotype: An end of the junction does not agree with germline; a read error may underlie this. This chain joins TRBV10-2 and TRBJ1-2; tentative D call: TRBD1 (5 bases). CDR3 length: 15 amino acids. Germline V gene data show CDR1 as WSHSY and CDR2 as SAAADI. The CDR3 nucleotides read TGTGCCAGCAGTGAGGGGTCCACTTCACCCTATGGCTACACCTTC. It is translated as CASSEGSTSPYGYTF.

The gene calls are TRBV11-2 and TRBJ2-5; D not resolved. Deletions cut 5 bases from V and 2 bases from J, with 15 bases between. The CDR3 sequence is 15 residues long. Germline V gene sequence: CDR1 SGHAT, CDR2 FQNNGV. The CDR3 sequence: CASSPYASRQETQYF. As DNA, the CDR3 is TGTGCCAGCAGCCCATATGCCTCTAGGCAAGAGACCCAGTACTTC.

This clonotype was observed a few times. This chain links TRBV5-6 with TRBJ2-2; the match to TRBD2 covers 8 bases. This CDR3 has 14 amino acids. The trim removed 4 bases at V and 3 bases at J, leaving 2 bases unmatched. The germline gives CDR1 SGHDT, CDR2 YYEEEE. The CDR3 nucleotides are TGTGCCAGCAGCCCGACTAGCGACACCGGGGAGCTGTTTTTT. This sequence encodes CASSPTSDTGELFF.

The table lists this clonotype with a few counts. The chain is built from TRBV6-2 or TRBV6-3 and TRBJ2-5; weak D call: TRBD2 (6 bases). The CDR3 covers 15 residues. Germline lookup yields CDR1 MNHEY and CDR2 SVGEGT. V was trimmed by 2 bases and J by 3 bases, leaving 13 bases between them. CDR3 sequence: CASSYSSGLKETQYF. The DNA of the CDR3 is TGTGCCAGCAGTTACAGTTCGGGACTGAAAGAGACCCAGTACTTC.

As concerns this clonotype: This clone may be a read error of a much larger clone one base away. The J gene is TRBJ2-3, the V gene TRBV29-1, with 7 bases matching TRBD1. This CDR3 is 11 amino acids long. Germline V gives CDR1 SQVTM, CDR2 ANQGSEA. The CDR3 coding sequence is TGCAACGACAGGGACACAGATACGCAGTATTTT. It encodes CNDRDTDTQYF.

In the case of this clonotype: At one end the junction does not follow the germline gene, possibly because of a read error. The CDR3 here is CGARGAGVPYNEQFF. For the CDR3, the DNA is TGCGGTGCTAGAGGAGCGGGAGTGCCCTACAATGAGCAGTTCTTC. V gene TRBV20-1 combines with J gene TRBJ2-1; 8 bases are a match to TRBD2. CDR3 size: 15 residues. Germline V lookup: CDR1 DFQATT, CDR2 SNEGSKA (reference sequence).

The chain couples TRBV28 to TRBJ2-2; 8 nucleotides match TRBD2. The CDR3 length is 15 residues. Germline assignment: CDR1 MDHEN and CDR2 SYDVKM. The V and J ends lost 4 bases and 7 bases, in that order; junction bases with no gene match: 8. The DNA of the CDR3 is TGTGCCAGCAGTTGGACCGGACTAGCAGGCGGGGAGCTGTTTTTT. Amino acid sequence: CASSWTGLAGGELFF.

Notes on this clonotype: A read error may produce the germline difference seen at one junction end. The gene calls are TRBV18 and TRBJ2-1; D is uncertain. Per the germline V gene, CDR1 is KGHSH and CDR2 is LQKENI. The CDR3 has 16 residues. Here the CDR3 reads CASSPVDALYYNERFF. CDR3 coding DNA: TGTGCCAGCTCACCGGTCGACGCGCTATACTACAATGAGCGGTTCTTC.

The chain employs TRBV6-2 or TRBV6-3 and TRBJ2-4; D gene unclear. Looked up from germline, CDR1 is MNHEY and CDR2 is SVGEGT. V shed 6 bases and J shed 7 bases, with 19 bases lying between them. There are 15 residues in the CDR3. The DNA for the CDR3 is TGTGCCAGCAGCCTCGATGCCAGCCTGGGGAACATTCAGTACTTC. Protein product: CASSLDASLGNIQYF.

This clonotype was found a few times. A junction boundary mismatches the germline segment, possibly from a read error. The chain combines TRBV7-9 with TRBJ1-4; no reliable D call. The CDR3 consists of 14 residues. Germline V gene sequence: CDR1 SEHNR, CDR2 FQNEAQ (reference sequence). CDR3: CTSSPVGGNEKLFF. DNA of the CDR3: TGTACCAGCAGCCCAGTAGGTGGTAATGAAAAACTGTTTTTT.

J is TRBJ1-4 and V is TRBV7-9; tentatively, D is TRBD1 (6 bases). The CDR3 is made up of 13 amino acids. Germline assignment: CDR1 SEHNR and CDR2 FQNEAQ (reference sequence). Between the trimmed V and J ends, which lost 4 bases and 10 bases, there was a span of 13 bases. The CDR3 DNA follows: TGTGCCAGCAGCTCCGGACAGAGCGTAAAACTGTTTTTT. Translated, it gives CASSSGQSVKLFF.

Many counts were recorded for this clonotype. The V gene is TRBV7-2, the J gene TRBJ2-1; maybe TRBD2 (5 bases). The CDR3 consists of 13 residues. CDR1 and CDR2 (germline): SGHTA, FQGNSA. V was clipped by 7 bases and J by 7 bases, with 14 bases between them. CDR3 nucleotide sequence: TGTGCCAGCACCCCCGGGGTTATGAATGAGCAGTTCTTC. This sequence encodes CASTPGVMNEQFF.

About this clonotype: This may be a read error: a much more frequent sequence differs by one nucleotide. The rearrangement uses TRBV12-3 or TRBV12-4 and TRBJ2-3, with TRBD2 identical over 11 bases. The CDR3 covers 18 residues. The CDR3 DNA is TGTGCCAGCAGTAGCACGGCTAGCGGGGGGCCGGGCACAGATACGCACTATTTT. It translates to CASSSTASGGPGTDTHYF.

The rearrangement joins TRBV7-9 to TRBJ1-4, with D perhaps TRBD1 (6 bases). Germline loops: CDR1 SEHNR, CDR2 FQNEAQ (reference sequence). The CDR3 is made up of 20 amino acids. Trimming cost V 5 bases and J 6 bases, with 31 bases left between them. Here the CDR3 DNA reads TGTGCCAGCAGCAGGATCCCTCCCGGACAGAGAGCCTTAGGGGATGAAAAACTGTTTTTT. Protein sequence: CASSRIPPGQRALGDEKLFF.

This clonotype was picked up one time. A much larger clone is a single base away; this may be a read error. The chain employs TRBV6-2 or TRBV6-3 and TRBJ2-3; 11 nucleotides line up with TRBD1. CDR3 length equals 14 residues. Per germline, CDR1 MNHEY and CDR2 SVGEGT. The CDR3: CAGSSDRGQDTQYF. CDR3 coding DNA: TGTGCCGGCAGCTCGGACAGGGGGCAGGATACGCAGTATTTT.